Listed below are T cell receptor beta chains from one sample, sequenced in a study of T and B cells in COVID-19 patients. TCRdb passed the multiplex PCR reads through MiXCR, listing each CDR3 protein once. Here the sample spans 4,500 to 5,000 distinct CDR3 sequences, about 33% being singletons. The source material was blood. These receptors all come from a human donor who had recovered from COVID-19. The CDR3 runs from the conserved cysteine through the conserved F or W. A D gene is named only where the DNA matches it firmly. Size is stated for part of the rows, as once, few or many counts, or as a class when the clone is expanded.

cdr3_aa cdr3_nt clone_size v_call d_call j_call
CASSPYKTYEQYF TGTGCCAGCTCACCATACAAAACCTACGAGCAGTACTTC few TRBV18 - TRBJ2-7
CAWSVDRSSSYNSPLHF TGTGCCTGGAGTGTAGACAGGTCTAGCTCCTATAATTCACCCCTCCACTTT few TRBV30 - TRBJ1-6
CASSLIRFVQGLTYEQYF TGTGCCAGCAGCTTAATCAGATTCGTACAGGGGCTTACCTACGAGCAGTACTTC few TRBV11-2 TRBD1 TRBJ2-7
CASSKPGQGAQPQHF TGTGCCAGCAGTAAACCGGGACAGGGGGCCCAGCCCCAGCATTTT - TRBV6-5 TRBD1 TRBJ1-5
CASRGQGAGANVLTF TGTGCCAGCAGAGGACAGGGGGCTGGGGCCAACGTCCTGACTTTC - TRBV5-8 TRBD1 TRBJ2-6
CASSIGLAADTQYF TGTGCCAGTAGTATTGGACTAGCGGCAGATACGCAGTATTTT medium-sized TRBV19 TRBD2 TRBJ2-3
CATKDRLGNTIYF TGTGCCACCAAGGACAGGCTTGGAAACACCATATATTTT - TRBV19 TRBD1 TRBJ1-3
CASTLEGGLRYNEQFF TGTGCCAGCACACTTGAAGGGGGGTTAAGGTACAATGAGCAGTTCTTC - TRBV7-9 - TRBJ2-1
CASSSSAGNYGYTF TGTGCCAGCAGTTCCTCCGCGGGGAACTATGGCTACACCTTC few TRBV6-5 - TRBJ1-2
CASSIGTGGRGYTF TGTGCCAGCAGCATTGGGACAGGGGGCAGAGGCTACACCTTC few TRBV5-4 TRBD1 TRBJ1-2
CASRLPGWNTEAFF TGTGCCAGCCGCCTGCCCGGGTGGAACACTGAAGCTTTCTTT - TRBV19 - TRBJ1-1
CAWSRAAMNTEAFF TGTGCCTGGAGCCGGGCGGCCATGAACACTGAAGCTTTCTTT - TRBV30 - TRBJ1-1
CASSFQGTDQPQHF TGTGCCAGCAGTTTCCAGGGAACAGATCAGCCCCAGCATTTT - TRBV12-3/TRBV12-4 - TRBJ1-5
CASSSPTLIYEQYF TGTGCCAGCAGTTCTCCGACGCTCATCTACGAGCAGTACTTC few TRBV6-2/TRBV6-3 - TRBJ2-7
CASSPGLAGDDEQFF TGTGCCAGCTCACCGGGCCTAGCGGGAGATGATGAGCAGTTCTTC few TRBV18 TRBD2 TRBJ2-1
CSAGTRAYEQYF TGCAGCGCCGGGACAAGAGCCTACGAGCAGTACTTC medium-sized TRBV29-1 - TRBJ2-7
CASSLGTGVTDTQYF TGTGCCAGCAGCTTAGGGACAGGGGTTACAGATACGCAGTATTTT medium-sized TRBV7-6 TRBD1 TRBJ2-3
CASSLTGTTSYNEQFF TGCGCCAGCAGCTTGACGGGGACTACCTCCTACAATGAGCAGTTCTTC - TRBV5-5 TRBD2 TRBJ2-1
CASIAGLAGANTGELFF TGCGCCAGCATCGCCGGGCTAGCGGGAGCAAACACCGGGGAGCTGTTTTTT - TRBV5-1 TRBD2 TRBJ2-2
CSVEDDVSYEQYF TGCAGCGTTGAAGATGATGTCTCCTACGAGCAGTACTTC medium-sized TRBV29-1 - TRBJ2-7
CASVGGQGGHEQYF TGTGCCAGCGTAGGGGGACAGGGTGGGCACGAGCAGTACTTC - TRBV6-5 TRBD1 TRBJ2-7
CASSYSKGQEKYSNQPQHF TGTGCCAGCAGTTACTCAAAGGGACAAGAAAAATATAGCAATCAGCCCCAGCATTTT - TRBV6-6 - TRBJ1-5
CASSMAGPNQPQHF TGTGCCAGTAGTATGGCAGGCCCTAATCAGCCCCAGCATTTT - TRBV19 - TRBJ1-5
CASSFLKGEKLFF TGTGCCAGCAGCTTCTTAAAGGGCGAAAAACTGTTTTTT few TRBV5-6 - TRBJ1-4
CSVTKDRHEQFF TGCAGCGTGACAAAGGACAGACATGAGCAGTTCTTC large TRBV29-1 - TRBJ2-1
CASSEQLAGRYNEQFF TGTGCCAGCAGTGAACAACTAGCGGGTCGTTACAATGAGCAGTTCTTC few TRBV6-2/TRBV6-3 TRBD2 TRBJ2-1
CASSALAGYNEQFF TGTGCCAGCAGTGCACTAGCGGGCTACAATGAGCAGTTCTTC few TRBV6-4 TRBD2 TRBJ2-1
CASSEAAGGTYNEQFF TGTGCCAGCAGTGAAGCAGCGGGAGGAACCTACAATGAGCAGTTCTTC - TRBV6-4 TRBD2 TRBJ2-1
CASRTGNQPQHF TGTGCCAGCAGGACGGGGAATCAGCCCCAGCATTTT few TRBV27 - TRBJ1-5
CASSWGGPINTEAFF TGTGCCAGCAGCTGGGGGGGACCTATAAACACTGAAGCTTTCTTT few TRBV5-5 - TRBJ1-1
CASSQDQPGQGTDTQYF TGTGCCAGCAGCCAAGATCAGCCGGGTCAAGGTACAGATACGCAGTATTTT few TRBV4-2 - TRBJ2-3
CASRPRAMYNEQFF TGCGCCAGCAGACCTAGGGCCATGTACAATGAGCAGTTCTTC - TRBV5-1 - TRBJ2-1
CASSNSLLPTSYNEQFF TGTGCCAGCAGCAACTCCTTACTCCCGACCTCCTACAATGAGCAGTTCTTC few TRBV5-5 - TRBJ2-1